A selection of T cell receptor beta chains follows, all from one sample in a study of CD8 T cells in ankylosing spondylitis. TCRdb re-called the 5' RACE reads with MiXCR, one entry per CDR3 protein. The sample consists of approximately 220,000 distinct CDR3 sequences, 20% to 30% of them appearing once. The source material was blood, either unsorted or a sorted T cell fraction (not recorded which). The origin of the receptors is a male donor with ankylosing spondylitis or in good health (not recorded which). Both conserved end residues are part of each CDR3. D genes are given only for firm matches. Clone size is not always given. Where it is, it says once, few, many or a class for expanded clones.

>TRBV20-1|many|TRBJ2-3|.
CSVETAGDTQYF
TGCAGTGTCGAAACGGCCGGGGATACGCAGTATTTT
>TRBV12-3/TRBV12-4|.|TRBJ1-2|.
CASSFGVNYGYTF
TGTGCCAGCAGTTTCGGGGTAAACTATGGCTACACCTTC
>TRBV4-2|.|TRBJ2-7|TRBD2
CASSRELAGGGYEQYF
TGTGCCAGCAGCCGCGAACTAGCGGGAGGGGGCTACGAGCAGTACTTC
>TRBV4-3|many|TRBJ2-1|.
CASSQDYRSLDEQFF
TGCGCCAGCAGCCAAGATTACCGTTCCCTCGATGAGCAGTTCTTC
>TRBV18|many|TRBJ2-7|.
CASSPRPAYEQYF
TGTGCCAGCTCACCAAGGCCAGCCTACGAGCAGTACTTC
>TRBV11-2|many|TRBJ1-5|.
CASSALTNQPQHF
TGTGCCAGCAGCGCTTTAACTAATCAGCCCCAGCATTTT
>TRBV5-1|.|TRBJ2-7|TRBD2
CASSLNYQGGEQYF
TGCGCCAGCAGCTTAAATTACCAGGGAGGGGAGCAGTACTTC
>TRBV14|many|TRBJ2-1|.
CASSRSEYNEQFF
TGTGCCAGCAGCCGGTCGGAGTACAATGAGCAGTTCTTC
>TRBV29-1|many|TRBJ2-1|TRBD1
CSVPRGDSQEGEQFF
TGCAGCGTCCCTAGAGGGGACAGCCAGGAAGGTGAGCAGTTCTTC
>TRBV12-5|few|TRBJ2-7|TRBD2
CASALAASYEQYF
TGTGCTAGTGCACTAGCGGCATCCTACGAGCAGTACTTC
>TRBV5-1|many|TRBJ1-4|.
CASRGQEKLFF
TGCGCCAGCAGAGGACAGGAAAAACTGTTTTTT
>TRBV5-1|many|TRBJ2-2|TRBD2
CASSFLAGGPEFGELFF
TGCGCCAGCAGCTTCCTAGCGGGAGGCCCTGAGTTCGGGGAGCTGTTTTTT
>TRBV20-1|many|TRBJ1-4|.
CSASHEKLFF
TGCAGTGCTAGCCATGAAAAACTGTTTTTT
>TRBV20-1|many|TRBJ2-1|.
CSARVASQSSYNEQFF
TGCAGTGCTAGAGTGGCTAGCCAGAGCTCCTACAATGAGCAGTTCTTC
>TRBV20-1|.|TRBJ2-3|.
CSAQREGVNTQYF
TGCAGTGCGCAGAGGGAGGGGGTTAATACGCAGTATTTT
>TRBV5-6|many|TRBJ1-3|TRBD1
CASSQYIRDRGNTIYF
TGTGCCAGCAGCCAATACATCCGGGACAGGGGAAACACCATATATTTT
>TRBV20-1|many|TRBJ2-5|.
CSARGETQYF
TGCAGTGCTAGGGGAGAGACCCAGTACTTC
>TRBV4-3|few|TRBJ2-7|.
CASSQDLGEQYF
TGCGCCAGCAGCCAAGATCTGGGGGAGCAGTACTTC
>TRBV20-1|.|TRBJ1-5|.
CSARGSAYQPQHF
TGCAGTGCTAGGGGTTCGGCGTACCAGCCCCAGCATTTT
>TRBV6-5|.|TRBJ2-1|TRBD2
CACSYTRGTSGVLYNEQFF
TGTGCCTGCAGTTACACCCGGGGAACTAGCGGGGTACTCTACAATGAGCAGTTCTTC
>TRBV20-1|.|TRBJ2-3|.
CSAREGTSTDTQYF
TGCAGTGCTAGAGAGGGGACTAGCACAGATACGCAGTATTTT
>TRBV20-1|few|TRBJ1-4|.
CSARSAGGEKLFF
TGCAGTGCTAGATCTGCTGGGGGTGAAAAACTGTTTTTT
>TRBV5-1|many|TRBJ2-3|TRBD2
CASSGLAGEDTQYF
TGCGCCAGCAGCGGACTAGCGGGAGAAGATACGCAGTATTTT
>TRBV12-3/TRBV12-4|many|TRBJ2-3|.
CASSLRGGGTDTQYF
TGTGCCAGCAGTTTACGAGGGGGAGGTACAGATACGCAGTATTTT
>TRBV29-1|many|TRBJ1-4|.
CSVSEQEGEKLFF
TGCAGCGTTTCAGAGCAGGAAGGTGAAAAACTGTTTTTT
>TRBV29-1|many|TRBJ1-1|.
CSVGKGTSSTEAFF
TGCAGCGTTGGGAAGGGGACTAGTAGCACTGAAGCTTTCTTT
>TRBV2|.|TRBJ2-1|TRBD2
CARAGTSGYNEQFF
TGTGCCAGGGCCGGGACTAGCGGCTACAATGAGCAGTTCTTC
>TRBV3-1|many|TRBJ2-1|TRBD2
CASSHQGTSGPYNEQFF
TGTGCCAGCAGCCATCAAGGGACTAGCGGGCCTTACAATGAGCAGTTCTTC
>TRBV7-2|.|TRBJ2-1|.
CASNFRDSADNEQFF
TGTGCCAGCAACTTCCGGGACTCCGCCGACAATGAGCAGTTCTTC
>TRBV12-3/TRBV12-4|.|TRBJ2-2|.
CASSPLVIGELFF
TGTGCCAGCAGTCCTCTAGTAATCGGGGAGCTGTTTTTT
>TRBV11-2|.|TRBJ2-7|.
CASSLEHLRVSYEQYF
TGTGCCAGCAGCTTAGAACATCTGAGGGTCTCCTACGAGCAGTACTTC
>TRBV6-1|many|TRBJ2-7|.
CASTQGGAGYEQYF
TGTGCCAGCACCCAAGGTGGGGCCGGCTACGAGCAGTACTTC
>TRBV6-2/TRBV6-3|few|TRBJ1-6|.
CASNDNSPLHF
TGTGCCAGCAACGATAATTCACCCCTCCACTTT
>TRBV20-1|many|TRBJ1-5|.
CSARATGQALNQPQHF
TGCAGTGCTAGAGCTACGGGACAAGCCTTAAATCAGCCCCAGCATTTT
>TRBV3-1|.|TRBJ2-3|TRBD2
CASSQFGGSTDTQNF
TGTGCCAGCAGCCAATTTGGCGGGAGCACAGATACGCAGAATTTT
>TRBV15|.|TRBJ2-1|TRBD2
CATSTNLAGRRNEQFF
TGTGCCACCAGCACCAATCTAGCGGGAAGACGCAATGAGCAGTTCTTC
>TRBV7-2|.|TRBJ2-5|TRBD2
CASSLSRAGGGETQYF
TGTGCCAGCAGCTTATCCCGAGCGGGAGGGGGAGAGACCCAGTACTTC
>TRBV4-2|many|TRBJ2-5|.
CASSPAEGETQYF
TGTGCCAGCAGCCCAGCGGAGGGGGAGACCCAGTACTTC
>TRBV25-1|many|TRBJ1-2|TRBD1
CASSDPTGGSANYGYTF
TGTGCCAGCAGTGATCCGACAGGGGGTTCGGCTAACTATGGCTACACCTTC
>TRBV29-1|few|TRBJ2-1|.
CSGGVRGEQFF
TGCAGCGGGGGAGTTAGGGGTGAGCAGTTCTTC
>TRBV5-1|many|TRBJ2-2|.
CASSLAVGNTGELFF
TGCGCCAGCAGCTTGGCCGTGGGGAACACCGGGGAGCTGTTTTTT
>TRBV19|few|TRBJ1-4|.
CASSIDGGSNEKLFF
TGTGCCAGTAGTATCGACGGGGGATCTAATGAAAAACTGTTTTTT
>TRBV20-1|many|TRBJ1-5|TRBD1
CSASPGQAGNQPQHF
TGCAGTGCTAGTCCCGGACAGGCCGGGAATCAGCCCCAGCATTTT
>TRBV2|.|TRBJ2-7|.
CASMLGEQYF
TGTGCCAGCATGCTAGGCGAGCAGTACTTC
>TRBV5-1|many|TRBJ1-1|.
CASSFMVGGNTEAFF
TGCGCCAGCAGCTTCATGGTGGGGGGAAATACTGAAGCTTTCTTT
>TRBV4-2|many|TRBJ2-3|.
CASSQGGGGLSTDTQYF
TGTGCCAGCAGCCAAGGAGGAGGAGGACTTAGCACAGATACGCAGTATTTT
>TRBV3-1|.|TRBJ2-7|.
CASSQGGGYEQYF
TGTGCCAGCAGCCAAGGCGGAGGCTACGAGCAGTACTTC
>TRBV9|many|TRBJ2-4|.
CASSVDQRENGIQYF
TGTGCCAGCAGCGTAGATCAACGGGAGAATGGCATTCAGTACTTC
>TRBV23-1|few|TRBJ2-4|TRBD2
CASSHPGLAVLAKNIQYF
TGCGCCAGCAGTCACCCGGGACTAGCGGTTCTAGCCAAAAACATTCAGTACTTC